These T cell receptor beta chains were read from a single sample in a study of shared clonotypes between healthy human individuals. Profiling relied on immunoSEQ multiplex PCR, and the TCRdb table lists in-frame clones only, not all of them. Here the sample spans around 980,000 clones, around 82% being singletons. Sequencing was performed on memory CD4+ T cells from PBMCs. Every receptor here comes from a man aged 18-30 years in good health. Some clones in this sample may be carry-over from other donors' samples. The CDR3 runs from the conserved cysteine through the conserved F or W. A D gene is named only where the DNA matches it firmly.

CDR3: CASSLAVISYNEQFF
DNA: TGTGCCAGCAGCTTAGCGGTAATATCGTACAATGAGCAGTTCTTC
J: TRBJ2-1
V: TRBV11-2
D: NA

CDR3: CASSVGWGAQETQYF
DNA: TGTGCCAGCAGCGTAGGGTGGGGGGCCCAAGAGACCCAGTACTTC
J: TRBJ2-5
V: TRBV9
D: NA

CDR3: CATSARVEQETQYF
DNA: TGTGCCACCAGCGCGAGGGTGGAACAAGAGACCCAGTACTTC
J: TRBJ2-5
V: TRBV15
D: NA

CDR3: CASSQYSGGSYNEQFF
DNA: TGTGCCAGCAGTCAATACTCCGGGGGATCCTACAATGAGCAGTTCTTC
J: TRBJ2-1
V: TRBV28
D: NA

CDR3: CASSSPQGSYEQYF
DNA: TGTGCCAGCAGTTCCCCGCAGGGGTCCTACGAGCAGTACTTC
J: TRBJ2-7
V: TRBV6-6
D: NA

CDR3: CASSVAQMGKTGELFF
DNA: TGTGCCAGCAGCGTAGCACAGATGGGTAAGACCGGGGAGCTGTTTTTT
J: TRBJ2-2
V: TRBV9
D: NA

CDR3: CASSRTVNQETQYF
DNA: TGTGCCAGCAGCCGGACAGTTAACCAAGAGACCCAGTACTTC
J: TRBJ2-5
V: TRBV6-6
D: NA

CDR3: CASSFSGSLSLTQYF
DNA: TGTGCCAGCAGCTTTAGCGGGAGTCTCTCATTGACCCAGTACTTC
J: TRBJ2-5
V: TRBV7-9
D: TRBD2

CDR3: CASGKPGLATYEQYF
DNA: TGTGCCAGCGGTAAACCGGGACTAGCGACCTACGAGCAGTACTTC
J: TRBJ2-7
V: TRBV27
D: TRBD2

CDR3: CASSPRQPGPTDTQYF
DNA: TGTGCCAGCAGTCCTCGACAGCCCGGCCCTACAGATACGCAGTATTTT
J: TRBJ2-3
V: TRBV27
D: NA